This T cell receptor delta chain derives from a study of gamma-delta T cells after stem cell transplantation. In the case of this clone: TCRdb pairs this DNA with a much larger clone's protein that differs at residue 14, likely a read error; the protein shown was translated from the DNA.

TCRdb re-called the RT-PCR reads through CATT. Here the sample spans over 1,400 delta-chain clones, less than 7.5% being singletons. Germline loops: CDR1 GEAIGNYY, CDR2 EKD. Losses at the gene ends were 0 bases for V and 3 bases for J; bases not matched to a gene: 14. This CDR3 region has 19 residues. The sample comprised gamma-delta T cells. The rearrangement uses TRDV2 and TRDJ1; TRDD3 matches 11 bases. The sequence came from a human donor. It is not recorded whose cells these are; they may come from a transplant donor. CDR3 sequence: CACDTVGLGDTPYADKLIF. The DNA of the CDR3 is TGTGCCTGTGACACCGTCGGCCTGGGGGATACACCGTACGCCGATAAACTCATCTTT.